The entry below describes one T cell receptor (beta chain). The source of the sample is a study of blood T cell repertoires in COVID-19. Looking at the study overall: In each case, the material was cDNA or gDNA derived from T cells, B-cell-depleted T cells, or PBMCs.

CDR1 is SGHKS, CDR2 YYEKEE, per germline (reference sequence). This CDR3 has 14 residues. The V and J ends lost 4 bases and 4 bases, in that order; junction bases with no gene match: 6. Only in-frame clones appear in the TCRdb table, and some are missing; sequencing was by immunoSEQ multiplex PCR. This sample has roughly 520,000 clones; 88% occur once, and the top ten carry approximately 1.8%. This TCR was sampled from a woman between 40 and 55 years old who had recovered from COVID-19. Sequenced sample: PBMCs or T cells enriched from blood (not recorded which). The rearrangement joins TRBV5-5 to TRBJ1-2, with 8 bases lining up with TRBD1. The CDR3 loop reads CASSTTGGAYGYTF. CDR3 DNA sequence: TGTGCCAGCAGCACTACAGGGGGGGCCTATGGCTACACCTTC.